The rows below give T cell receptor beta chains drawn from one sample of a study of blood T cell repertoires in COVID-19. Clones were sequenced by immunoSEQ multiplex PCR, and TCRdb holds only the in-frame ones, with some missing. The sample includes 70,000 or so clones, roughly 86% of them seen just once. Material for sequencing was peripheral blood. Receptors were obtained from a woman aged 60-70 years with acute or convalescent COVID-19. CDR3s include the opening cysteine and the closing phenylalanine or tryptophan. The D gene is left open where the match is weak. Clone size is given for some rows only: seen once, a few or many times, or a class if the clone is expanded.

J gene: TRBJ2-5; V gene: TRBV28; clone size: NA; D gene: TRBD1; CDR3 DNA: TGTGCCAGCAGTGAGGACAGGGATGCGGAAGAGACCCAGTACTTC; CDR3 protein: CASSEDRDAEETQYF
J gene: TRBJ1-1; V gene: TRBV5-1; clone size: once; D gene: NA; CDR3 DNA: TGCGCCAGCAGCAGAACACTAGTGAACACTGAAGCTTTCTTT; CDR3 protein: CASSRTLVNTEAFF
J gene: TRBJ1-1; V gene: TRBV7-2; clone size: NA; D gene: TRBD1; CDR3 DNA: TGTGCCAGCAGCAAATCAGGGGGCGGCACTGAAGCTTTCTTT; CDR3 protein: CASSKSGGGTEAFF
J gene: TRBJ2-5; V gene: TRBV5-1; clone size: NA; D gene: NA; CDR3 DNA: TGCGCCAGCAGCTTGTATATGGGCTCACAAGAGACCCAGTACTTC; CDR3 protein: CASSLYMGSQETQYF
J gene: TRBJ2-5; V gene: TRBV27; clone size: NA; D gene: TRBD2; CDR3 DNA: TGTGCCAGCAGTTTCAGTCGGCGGGGGGGTCATGACACCCAGTACTTC; CDR3 protein: CASSFSRRGGHDTQYF
J gene: TRBJ1-5; V gene: TRBV2; clone size: NA; D gene: NA; CDR3 DNA: TGTGCCAGCAGTGGGGCGGGCACGGCTCAGCCCCAGCATTTT; CDR3 protein: CASSGAGTAQPQHF
J gene: TRBJ2-2; V gene: TRBV27; clone size: NA; D gene: TRBD1; CDR3 DNA: TGTGCCAGCAGTCAGCGGACAGGGGGTACCGGGGAGCTGTTTTTT; CDR3 protein: CASSQRTGGTGELFF
J gene: TRBJ1-3; V gene: TRBV28; clone size: NA; D gene: NA; CDR3 DNA: TGTGCCAGCAGTTTAAGAGGAATCTCTGGAAACACCATATATTTT; CDR3 protein: CASSLRGISGNTIYF
J gene: TRBJ1-5; V gene: TRBV5-8; clone size: NA; D gene: NA; CDR3 DNA: TGTGCCAGCAGCTTGCGGGTGAACAGCAATCAGCCCCAGCATTTT; CDR3 protein: CASSLRVNSNQPQHF
J gene: TRBJ2-3; V gene: TRBV19; clone size: NA; D gene: NA; CDR3 DNA: TGTGCCAGTAGCCCTACCACAGATACGCAGTATTTT; CDR3 protein: CASSPTTDTQYF
J gene: TRBJ2-3; V gene: TRBV9; clone size: NA; D gene: TRBD2; CDR3 DNA: TGTGCCAGCAGCCCATTTTCCGGGGGGGCTGGAGATACGCAGTATTTT; CDR3 protein: CASSPFSGGAGDTQYF
J gene: TRBJ2-1; V gene: TRBV5-4; clone size: NA; D gene: TRBD2; CDR3 DNA: TGTGCCGGAGGACTAGCGGGGGGCAATGAGCAGTTCTTC; CDR3 protein: CAGGLAGGNEQFF
J gene: TRBJ2-1; V gene: TRBV3-1/TRBV3-2; clone size: NA; D gene: TRBD1; CDR3 DNA: TGTGCCAGCAGCCGGGACAGGGTTGTCAATGAGCAGTTCTTC; CDR3 protein: CASSRDRVVNEQFF
J gene: TRBJ2-5; V gene: TRBV2; clone size: NA; D gene: NA; CDR3 DNA: TGTGCCAGCTTAAATTCCTTACGGGAGACCCAGTACTTC; CDR3 protein: CASLNSLRETQYF
J gene: TRBJ2-7; V gene: TRBV3-1/TRBV3-2; clone size: NA; D gene: TRBD2; CDR3 DNA: TGTGCCAGCAGCCCTACCGGAAGAAGCGGGGGGGCTAGGCACGAGCAGTACTTC; CDR3 protein: CASSPTGRSGGARHEQYF
J gene: TRBJ1-6; V gene: TRBV6-6; clone size: NA; D gene: NA; CDR3 DNA: TGTGCCAGCAGTAGGGAGGTCGATAATTCACCCCTCCACTTT; CDR3 protein: CASSREVDNSPLHF
J gene: TRBJ1-2; V gene: TRBV3-1/TRBV3-2; clone size: NA; D gene: NA; CDR3 DNA: TGTGCCAGCAGCGACGAAGGGGGTAACTATGGCTACACCTTC; CDR3 protein: CASSDEGGNYGYTF
J gene: TRBJ1-4; V gene: TRBV28; clone size: NA; D gene: NA; CDR3 DNA: TGTGCCAGCAGTACATACGGGCAGGGAGGCGAAAAACTGTTTTTT; CDR3 protein: CASSTYGQGGEKLFF
J gene: TRBJ2-1; V gene: TRBV11-2; clone size: NA; D gene: NA; CDR3 DNA: TGTGCCAGCAAGAGGGATAACCCCCACAATGAGCAGTTCTTC; CDR3 protein: CASKRDNPHNEQFF